The T cell receptor beta chain under discussion was sequenced for a study of T cell responses to AZD1222 COVID-19 vaccine. The CDR3 is 14 amino acids. V lost 11 bases and J lost 4, with 17 bases in between. Per the germline V gene, CDR1 is SNHLY and CDR2 is FYNNEI. Assay used: immunoSEQ multiplex PCR; TCRdb lists only in-frame clones, some missing. The table lists about 130,000 clones, 80% to 90% of them singletons. The rearrangement joins TRBV2 to TRBJ2-2; D is tentatively TRBD1 or TRBD2 (5 bases each). The clonotype was recovered from an adult who received the AZD1222 COVID-19 vaccine. The starting material was peripheral blood, obtained 28 days after the second AZD1222 dose. In DNA form, the CDR3 reads TGTGCCGGGGGTGGGGATCAGACCACCGGGGAGCTGTTTTTT. Its protein is CAGGGDQTTGELFF.